Listed here are 2 T cell receptor beta chains from one sample, sequenced in a study of CD8 T cells in ankylosing spondylitis (dated by TCRdb to about 2017). The library relied on 5' RACE. The sequencing machine was an Illumina HiSeq 2500. TCRdb trimmed the raw reads at Q25, called clones with MiXCR and kept productive beta chains. A single entry per CDR3 protein holds the most common genes and DNA from its merged rows. In all, the sample holds some 200,000 distinct CDR3 sequences, and 9.5% to 15% of those were seen once. 15% to 20% of the sample comes from the top ten. Sequencing was performed on blood, either unsorted or a sorted T cell fraction (not recorded which). These receptors all come from a male donor with ankylosing spondylitis or in good health (not recorded which).

This clonotype was recorded a few times. This chain uses TRBV19 with TRBJ2-7; D could derive from TRBD1 or TRBD2 (5 bases each). V lost 5 bases and J 2 bases, leaving 13 bases between the germline ends. Germline CDR1 reads LNHDA; CDR2 reads SQIVND (reference sequence). The CDR3 spans 14 residues. CDR3 amino acids: CASSVGLGPYEQYF. The CDR3 DNA sequence: TGTGCCAGTAGTGTCGGACTGGGACCCTACGAGCAGTACTTC.

A few counts support this clonotype. The chain employs TRBV7-2 and TRBJ2-7; 7 bases line up with TRBD2. Trimming at V came to 1 base and at J to 6 bases, leaving 9 bases not matched to a gene. In germline, CDR1 is SGHTA, CDR2 FQGNSA. This CDR3 comprises 15 residues. The CDR3 protein is CASSLDFIGRREQYF. CDR3 DNA sequence: TGTGCCAGCAGCTTAGATTTTATCGGGAGGCGCGAGCAGTACTTC.